This TCR beta chain was identified in a study of spatial heterogeneity in lung cancer. Whole-study context: Available follow-up PBMC samples were sequenced, at a median of approximately two years post-resection. Detected sequences consistently included more beta-chain ones than alpha-chain ones. Whole-study findings and limits: Resection saw ubiquitous expanded tumor TCRs appear in blood more than follow-up did.

The time point denotes: blood at routine non-recurrence follow-up after resection. No cells were sorted before sequencing. The whole RNA sequenced was extracted from tumor, nontumor lung or frozen PBMC. Every molecule of TCR cDNA had its own unique molecular identifier. TCRdb re-called the 5' RACE reads through MiXCR, storing one row per CDR3 protein. Seen here are around 110,000 distinct CDR3 sequences, 9% to 15% observed once, and the top ten hold about 15%. The V gene's germline CDR1 is SGHNT and CDR2 YYREEE (reference sequence). The CDR3 extends over 17 amino acids. Trimming removed 4 bases from V and 4 bases from J; junction bases left unmatched: 11. Comments on this clonotype: The antigen remains unidentified.

This receptor was identified in a male donor with early-stage non-small cell lung cancer. Sequenced material: PBMCs, taken at follow-up. The V gene is TRBV5-4, the J gene TRBJ2-2; 9 bases match TRBD2. CDR3 protein: CASSPAGGAGGTGELFF. The DNA of the CDR3 is TGTGCCAGCAGCCCGGCTGGAGGAGCGGGGGGCACCGGGGAGCTGTTTTTT.